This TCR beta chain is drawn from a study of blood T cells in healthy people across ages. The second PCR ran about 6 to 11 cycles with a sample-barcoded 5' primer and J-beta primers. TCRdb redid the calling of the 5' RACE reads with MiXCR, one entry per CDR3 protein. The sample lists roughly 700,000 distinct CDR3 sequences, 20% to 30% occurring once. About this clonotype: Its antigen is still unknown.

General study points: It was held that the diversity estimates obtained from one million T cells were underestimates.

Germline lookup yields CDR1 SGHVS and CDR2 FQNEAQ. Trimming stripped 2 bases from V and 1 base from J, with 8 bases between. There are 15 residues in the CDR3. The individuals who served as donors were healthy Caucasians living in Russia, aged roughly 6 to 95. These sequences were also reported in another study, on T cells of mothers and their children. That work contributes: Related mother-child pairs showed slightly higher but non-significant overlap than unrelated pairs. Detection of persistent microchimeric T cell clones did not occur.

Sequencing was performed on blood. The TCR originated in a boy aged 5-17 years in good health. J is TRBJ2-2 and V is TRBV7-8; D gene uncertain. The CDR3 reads CASSLSTMNTGELFF. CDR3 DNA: TGTGCCAGCAGCTTAAGTACAATGAACACCGGGGAGCTGTTTTTT.